These T cell receptor beta chains were read from a single sample in a study of glioma-infiltrating T cells after dendritic cell vaccination. The assay was immunoSEQ multiplex PCR, and TCRdb's table has in-frame clones only and misses some. The sample has approximately 22,000 clones, approximately 85% seen once. The sequenced sample was blood, obtained before dendritic cell vaccination. All receptors come from a human donor with glioblastoma. The CDR3 runs from the conserved cysteine through the conserved F or W. The order of the fields is CDR3 DNA, CDR3 protein, clone size, V gene, D gene, J gene. The D gene is left open where the match is weak. Some rows mark clone size as missing; the rest say once, few, many or name a class of expanded clone.

cdr3_nt: TGCGCCAGCAGCCAAGAAGGTAGAGCGGGAGGCGAGCAGTTCTTC
cdr3_aa: CASSQEGRAGGEQFF
clone_size: few
v_call: TRBV4-3
d_call: TRBD2
j_call: TRBJ2-1

cdr3_nt: TGTGCCAGCAGCTTAGGGCTAGCGATCAATAGGCCAGATACGCAGTATTTT
cdr3_aa: CASSLGLAINRPDTQYF
clone_size: NA
v_call: TRBV7-2
d_call: NA
j_call: TRBJ2-3

cdr3_nt: TGTGCCAGCAGTTTAGGGGGGTCGGTAAACACCGGGGAGCTGTTTTTT
cdr3_aa: CASSLGGSVNTGELFF
clone_size: NA
v_call: TRBV28
d_call: NA
j_call: TRBJ2-2

cdr3_nt: TGTGCCACCAGCAGGCCAGGGGTCCGGGGCTACACCTTC
cdr3_aa: CATSRPGVRGYTF
clone_size: few
v_call: TRBV15
d_call: NA
j_call: TRBJ1-2

cdr3_nt: TGTGCCAGCTCACCACCGGGACAGGTCAACTACGAGCAGTACTTC
cdr3_aa: CASSPPGQVNYEQYF
clone_size: once
v_call: TRBV18
d_call: TRBD1
j_call: TRBJ2-7

cdr3_nt: TGTGCCAGCAGGTCGACTAGTGGAGAGACCCAGTACTTC
cdr3_aa: CASRSTSGETQYF
clone_size: NA
v_call: TRBV9
d_call: NA
j_call: TRBJ2-5

cdr3_nt: TGTGCCAGCAGTGAGTCGGGTTACCAAGAGACCCAGTACTTC
cdr3_aa: CASSESGYQETQYF
clone_size: NA
v_call: TRBV9
d_call: NA
j_call: TRBJ2-5

cdr3_nt: TGTGCCAGTAGCCGAACAGGGCGCAATCAGCCCCAGCATTTT
cdr3_aa: CASSRTGRNQPQHF
clone_size: NA
v_call: TRBV19
d_call: NA
j_call: TRBJ1-5

cdr3_nt: TGTGCCAGCAGAGGACTAGCGGGAGGACAAGAGACCCAGTACTTC
cdr3_aa: CASRGLAGGQETQYF
clone_size: NA
v_call: TRBV6-5
d_call: TRBD2
j_call: TRBJ2-5

cdr3_nt: TGTGCCAGCAGCCAAGAAAGGGGACAGGGCGGAGGGCCCCAGCATTTT
cdr3_aa: CASSQERGQGGGPQHF
clone_size: NA
v_call: TRBV14
d_call: TRBD1
j_call: TRBJ1-5

cdr3_nt: TGTGCCAAAGCGGGAGGGAGAGGCAATGAGCAGTTCTTC
cdr3_aa: CAKAGGRGNEQFF
clone_size: NA
v_call: TRBV10-3
d_call: TRBD2
j_call: TRBJ2-1

cdr3_nt: TGTGCCTGGAGTGTCACAGGGGGGTACGAGCAGTACTTC
cdr3_aa: CAWSVTGGYEQYF
clone_size: NA
v_call: TRBV30
d_call: TRBD1
j_call: TRBJ2-7

cdr3_nt: TGTGCCAGCAGCTTAGTTGGCGGGGGGAACTCCTACGAGCAGTACTTC
cdr3_aa: CASSLVGGGNSYEQYF
clone_size: NA
v_call: TRBV7-2
d_call: TRBD2
j_call: TRBJ2-7

cdr3_nt: TGTGCCAGCAGCTTAGCCCAGGGGACTGGGGCCAACGTCCTGACTTTC
cdr3_aa: CASSLAQGTGANVLTF
clone_size: NA
v_call: TRBV7-9
d_call: NA
j_call: TRBJ2-6

cdr3_nt: TGTGCCTGGATGAGGGGACTCAGCACAGATACGCAGTATTTT
cdr3_aa: CAWMRGLSTDTQYF
clone_size: NA
v_call: TRBV30
d_call: NA
j_call: TRBJ2-3

cdr3_nt: TGTGCCAGCAGCCAACAGGTCCGGGGGGGGACCCAGTACTTC
cdr3_aa: CASSQQVRGGTQYF
clone_size: once
v_call: TRBV14
d_call: TRBD2
j_call: TRBJ2-5

cdr3_nt: TGTGCCAGGGACAGGGGGCGTGACGAGCAGTACTTC
cdr3_aa: CARDRGRDEQYF
clone_size: NA
v_call: TRBV2
d_call: TRBD1
j_call: TRBJ2-7

cdr3_nt: TGTGCCAGCAGCCGACAGGGGAATAGCAATCAGCCCCAGCATTTT
cdr3_aa: CASSRQGNSNQPQHF
clone_size: NA
v_call: TRBV7-2
d_call: TRBD1
j_call: TRBJ1-5

cdr3_nt: TGTGCCAGTAATCCCCTCGGGACAGGGGGCATCTATGGCTACACCTTC
cdr3_aa: CASNPLGTGGIYGYTF
clone_size: few
v_call: TRBV19
d_call: TRBD1
j_call: TRBJ1-2

cdr3_nt: TGTGCCAGCAGCTTTGAGTACAATGAGCAGTTCTTC
cdr3_aa: CASSFEYNEQFF
clone_size: once
v_call: TRBV11-2
d_call: NA
j_call: TRBJ2-1

cdr3_nt: TGTGCCAGCAGCTTAGTGGTGACAGCGAACACCGGGGAGCTGTTTTTT
cdr3_aa: CASSLVVTANTGELFF
clone_size: NA
v_call: TRBV7-9
d_call: NA
j_call: TRBJ2-2

cdr3_nt: TGTGCCAGCAACCGTCGGGGGGAAGGCTACACCTTC
cdr3_aa: CASNRRGEGYTF
clone_size: NA
v_call: TRBV9
d_call: NA
j_call: TRBJ1-2

cdr3_nt: TGTGCCAGCAGTTCCGGGACAGGGAAGGAAAAACTGTTTTTT
cdr3_aa: CASSSGTGKEKLFF
clone_size: NA
v_call: TRBV6-5
d_call: TRBD1
j_call: TRBJ1-4

cdr3_nt: TGCGCCAGCAGAACAGGGGTCCAAGCCTACGAGCAGTACTTC
cdr3_aa: CASRTGVQAYEQYF
clone_size: NA
v_call: TRBV5-1
d_call: TRBD1
j_call: TRBJ2-7

cdr3_nt: TGTGCCAGCAGCGCAGTGGGTCGGGGGAAGAAACTTAATGAGCAGTTCTTC
cdr3_aa: CASSAVGRGKKLNEQFF
clone_size: NA
v_call: TRBV9
d_call: NA
j_call: TRBJ2-1

cdr3_nt: TGTGCCAGCAGCCAAGTCGGAGGGGATTACGGTGGCTACACCTTC
cdr3_aa: CASSQVGGDYGGYTF
clone_size: NA
v_call: TRBV14
d_call: NA
j_call: TRBJ1-2

cdr3_nt: TGTGCCAGCAGCCTCCGGCGGGAGGGCGGTGAGCAGTTCTTC
cdr3_aa: CASSLRREGGEQFF
clone_size: NA
v_call: TRBV7-3
d_call: TRBD2
j_call: TRBJ2-1

cdr3_nt: TGTGCCAGCAGCCAAGTTCAAGCGGGAGATAACACCGGGGAGCTGTTTTTT
cdr3_aa: CASSQVQAGDNTGELFF
clone_size: NA
v_call: TRBV4-2
d_call: TRBD2
j_call: TRBJ2-2

cdr3_nt: TGCGCCAGCAGCCTGGACAGGGGGCACGCCTACGAGCAGTACTTC
cdr3_aa: CASSLDRGHAYEQYF
clone_size: few
v_call: TRBV5-1
d_call: TRBD1
j_call: TRBJ2-7